This T cell receptor (beta chain) was identified during a study of cytomegalovirus exposure and HLA in healthy donors. Broader study findings: A list of 150 or so TCR beta chains associated with cytomegalovirus was given. Later analysis identified about 17,000 TCR beta sequences associated with HLA alleles, using a false discovery rate threshold of 0.05. Common viral pathogens (according to a later analysis) appeared linked to several of the most significant clusters.

Comment on this clone: The antigen remains unidentified.

CDR3 length: 14 residues. V lost 4 bases and J 5 bases, leaving 16 bases between the germline ends. Looked up from germline, CDR1 is SGHNT and CDR2 is YYREEE (reference sequence). The PCR contained 60 Vbeta and 13 Jbeta primers. Sequenced by immunoSEQ multiplex PCR; TCRdb stores in-frame clones only, minus some. The table has 150,000 to 200,000 clones, approximately 86% seen once. This sequence was found in a young woman in good health and CMV-seronegative. The source material was PBMCs. J is TRBJ2-7 and V is TRBV5-4; D may be TRBD2 (5 bases). The CDR3 sequence: CASSPLEGLDEQYF. The CDR3 DNA reads as TGTGCCAGCAGCCCACTCGAGGGCCTCGACGAGCAGTACTTC. Complete variable domain (other parts from reference TRBV5-4 and TRBJ2-7): ETGVTQSPTHLIKTRGQQVTLRCSSQSGHNTVSWYQQALGQGPQFIFQYYREEENGRGNFPPRFSGLQFPNYSSELNVNALELDDSALYLCASSPLEGLDEQYFGPGTRLTVT.